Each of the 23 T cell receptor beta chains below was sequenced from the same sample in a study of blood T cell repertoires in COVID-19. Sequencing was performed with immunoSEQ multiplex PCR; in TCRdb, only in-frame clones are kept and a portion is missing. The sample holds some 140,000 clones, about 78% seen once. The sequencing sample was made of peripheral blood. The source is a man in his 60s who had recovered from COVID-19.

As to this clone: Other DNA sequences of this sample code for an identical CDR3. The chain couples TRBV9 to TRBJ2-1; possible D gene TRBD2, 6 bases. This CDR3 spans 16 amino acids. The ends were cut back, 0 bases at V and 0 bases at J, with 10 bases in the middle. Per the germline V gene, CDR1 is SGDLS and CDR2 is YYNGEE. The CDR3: CASSVGGGGSYNEQFF. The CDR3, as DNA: TGTGCCAGCAGCGTAGGTGGGGGAGGCTCCTACAATGAGCAGTTCTTC.

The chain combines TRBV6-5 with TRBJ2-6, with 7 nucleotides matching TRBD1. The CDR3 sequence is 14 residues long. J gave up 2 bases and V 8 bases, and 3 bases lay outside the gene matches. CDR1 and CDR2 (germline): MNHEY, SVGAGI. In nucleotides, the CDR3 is TGTGCCAGCTTAAGGGGGCCTGGGGCCAACGTCCTGACTTTC. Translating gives CASLRGPGANVLTF.

The DNA of the CDR3 is TGTGCCAGCAGCTTTGGTCGAGATCAGCCCCAGCATTTT. Its protein product is CASSFGRDQPQHF. The rearrangement joins TRBV5-8 to TRBJ1-5; D uncertain. Germline V gene data show CDR1 as SGHTS and CDR2 as YDEGEE. V was clipped by 2 bases and J by 5 bases, with 8 bases between them. The CDR3 sequence is 13 residues long.

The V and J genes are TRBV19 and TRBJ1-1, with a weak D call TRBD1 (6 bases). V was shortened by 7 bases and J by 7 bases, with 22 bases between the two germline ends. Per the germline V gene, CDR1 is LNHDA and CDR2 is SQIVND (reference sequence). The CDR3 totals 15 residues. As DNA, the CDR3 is TGTGCCAGTATAGGGGGTTCCGACTTAGGGGTTGAAGCTTTCTTT. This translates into CASIGGSDLGVEAFF.

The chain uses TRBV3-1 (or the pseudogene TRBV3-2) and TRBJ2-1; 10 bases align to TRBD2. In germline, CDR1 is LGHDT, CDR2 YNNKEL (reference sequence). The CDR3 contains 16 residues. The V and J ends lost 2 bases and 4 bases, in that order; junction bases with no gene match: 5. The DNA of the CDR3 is TGTGCCAGCAGCCAACCCCCAGCGGGGGGGTACAATGAGCAGTTCTTC. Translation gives CASSQPPAGGYNEQFF.

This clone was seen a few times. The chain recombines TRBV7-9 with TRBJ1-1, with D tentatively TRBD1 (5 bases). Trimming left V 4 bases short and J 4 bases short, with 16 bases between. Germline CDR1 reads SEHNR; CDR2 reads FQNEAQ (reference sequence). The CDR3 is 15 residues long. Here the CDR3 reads CASSWAGRQSTEAFF. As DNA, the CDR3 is TGTGCCAGCAGCTGGGCGGGACGGCAGAGCACTGAAGCTTTCTTT.

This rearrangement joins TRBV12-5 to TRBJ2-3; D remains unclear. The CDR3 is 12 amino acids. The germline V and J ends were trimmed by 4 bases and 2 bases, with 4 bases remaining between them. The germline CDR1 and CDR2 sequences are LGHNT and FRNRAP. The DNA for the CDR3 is TGTGCTAGTGGTTCCAACACAGATACGCAGTATTTT. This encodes CASGSNTDTQYF.

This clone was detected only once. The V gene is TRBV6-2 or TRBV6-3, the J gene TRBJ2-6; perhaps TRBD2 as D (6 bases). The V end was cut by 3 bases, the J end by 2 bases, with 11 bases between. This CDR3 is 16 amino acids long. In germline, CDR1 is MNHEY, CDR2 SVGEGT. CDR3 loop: CASSYTGGPGANVLTF. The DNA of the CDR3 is TGTGCCAGCAGTTATACCGGAGGGCCTGGGGCCAACGTCCTGACTTTC.

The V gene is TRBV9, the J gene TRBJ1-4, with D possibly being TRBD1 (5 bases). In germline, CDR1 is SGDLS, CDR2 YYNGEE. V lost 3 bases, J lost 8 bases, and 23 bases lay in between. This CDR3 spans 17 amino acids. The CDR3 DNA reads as TGTGCCAGCAGCGCTTGGGACTACGTAACGATAGGGGAAAAACTGTTTTTT. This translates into CASSAWDYVTIGEKLFF. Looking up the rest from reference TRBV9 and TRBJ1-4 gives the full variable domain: DSGVTQTPKHLITATGQRVTLRCSPRSGDLSVYWYQQSLDQGLQFLIQYYNGEERAKGNILERFSAQQFPDLHSELNLSSLELGDSALYFCASSAWDYVTIGEKLFFGSGTQLSVL.

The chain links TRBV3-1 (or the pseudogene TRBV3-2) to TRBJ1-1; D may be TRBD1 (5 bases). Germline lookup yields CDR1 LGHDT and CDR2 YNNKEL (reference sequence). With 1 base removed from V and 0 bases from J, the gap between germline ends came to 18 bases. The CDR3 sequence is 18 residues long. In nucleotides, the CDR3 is TGTGCCAGCAGCCAAGTATCTTCAGGTAGACAGATGAACACTGAAGCTTTCTTT. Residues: CASSQVSSGRQMNTEAFF.

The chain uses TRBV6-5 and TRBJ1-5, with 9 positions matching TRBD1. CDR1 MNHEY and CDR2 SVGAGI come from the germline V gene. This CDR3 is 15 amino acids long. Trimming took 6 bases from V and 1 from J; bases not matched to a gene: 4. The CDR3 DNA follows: TGTGCCAGCAGCAGGACAGGGGACAGCAATCAGCCCCAGCATTTT. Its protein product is CASSRTGDSNQPQHF.

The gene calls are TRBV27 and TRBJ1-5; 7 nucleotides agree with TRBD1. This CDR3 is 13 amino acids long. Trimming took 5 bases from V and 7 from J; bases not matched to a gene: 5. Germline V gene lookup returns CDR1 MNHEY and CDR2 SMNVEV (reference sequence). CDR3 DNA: TGTGCCAGCAGTCCCGACAGGGTCCAGCCCCAGCATTTT. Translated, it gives CASSPDRVQPQHF.

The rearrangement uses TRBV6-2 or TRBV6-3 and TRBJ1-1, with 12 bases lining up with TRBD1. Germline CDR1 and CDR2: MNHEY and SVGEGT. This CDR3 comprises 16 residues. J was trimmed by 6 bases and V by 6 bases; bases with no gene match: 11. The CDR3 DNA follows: TGTGCCAGCAGCCGCGGGACAGGGGGCGTTCGGCCTGAAGCTTTCTTT. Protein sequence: CASSRGTGGVRPEAFF.

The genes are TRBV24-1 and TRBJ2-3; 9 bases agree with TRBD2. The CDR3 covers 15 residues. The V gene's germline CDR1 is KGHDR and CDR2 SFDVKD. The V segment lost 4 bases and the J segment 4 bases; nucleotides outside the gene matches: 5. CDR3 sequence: CATSDQLAGSDTQYF. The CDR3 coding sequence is TGTGCCACCAGTGACCAACTAGCGGGTTCAGATACGCAGTATTTT.

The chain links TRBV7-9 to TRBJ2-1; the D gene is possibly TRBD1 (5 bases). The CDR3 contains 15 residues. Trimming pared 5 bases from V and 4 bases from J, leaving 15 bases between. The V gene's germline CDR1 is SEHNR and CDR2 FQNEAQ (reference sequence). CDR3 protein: CASSGPSRGYNEQFF. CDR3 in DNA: TGTGCCAGCAGCGGACCTAGTAGGGGTTACAATGAGCAGTTCTTC.

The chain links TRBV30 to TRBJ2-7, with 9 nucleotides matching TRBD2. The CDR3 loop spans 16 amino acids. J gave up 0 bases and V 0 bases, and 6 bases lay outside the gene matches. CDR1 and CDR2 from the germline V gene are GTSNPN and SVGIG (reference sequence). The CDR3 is CAWSVNGGGASYEQYF. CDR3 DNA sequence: TGTGCCTGGAGTGTAAACGGCGGGGGGGCCTCCTACGAGCAGTACTTC.

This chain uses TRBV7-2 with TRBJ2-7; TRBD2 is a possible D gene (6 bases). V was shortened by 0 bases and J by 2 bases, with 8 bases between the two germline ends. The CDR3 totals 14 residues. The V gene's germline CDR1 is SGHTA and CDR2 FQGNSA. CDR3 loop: CASSLAREAYEQYF. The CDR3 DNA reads TGTGCCAGCAGCTTAGCCAGGGAGGCCTACGAGCAGTACTTC.

The CDR3 region is CASSDGQINYGYTF. The CDR3, as DNA: TGTGCCAGCAGTGACGGACAGATAAACTATGGCTACACCTTC. This chain uses TRBV6-6 with TRBJ1-2; D might be TRBD1 (6 bases). In germline, CDR1 is MNHNY, CDR2 SVGAGI (reference sequence). This CDR3 comprises 14 residues. V lost 5 bases and J lost 2, with 12 bases in between.

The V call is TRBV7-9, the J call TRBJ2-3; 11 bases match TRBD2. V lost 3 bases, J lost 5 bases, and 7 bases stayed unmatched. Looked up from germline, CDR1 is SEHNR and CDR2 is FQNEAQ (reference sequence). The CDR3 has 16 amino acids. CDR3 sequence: CASSFLSGRAVDTQYF. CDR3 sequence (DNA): TGTGCCAGCAGCTTCCTTAGCGGGAGGGCTGTAGATACGCAGTATTTT.

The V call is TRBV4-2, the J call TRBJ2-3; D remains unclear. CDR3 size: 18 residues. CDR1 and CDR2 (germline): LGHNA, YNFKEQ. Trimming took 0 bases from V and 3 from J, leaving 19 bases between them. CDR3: CASSQDPPLGVRTDTQYF. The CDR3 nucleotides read TGTGCCAGCAGCCAAGACCCGCCCCTAGGAGTGAGGACAGATACGCAGTATTTT.

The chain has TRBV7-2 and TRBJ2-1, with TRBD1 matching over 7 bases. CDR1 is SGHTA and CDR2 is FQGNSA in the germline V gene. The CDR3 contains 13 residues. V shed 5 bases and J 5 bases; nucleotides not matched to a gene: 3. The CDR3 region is CASSRDRDNEQFF. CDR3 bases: TGTGCCAGCAGCCGGGACAGAGACAATGAGCAGTTCTTC.

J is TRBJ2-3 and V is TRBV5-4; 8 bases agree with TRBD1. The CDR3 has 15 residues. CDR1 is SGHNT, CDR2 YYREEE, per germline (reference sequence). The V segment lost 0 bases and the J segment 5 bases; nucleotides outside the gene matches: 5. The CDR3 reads CASSLDTGGVDTQYF. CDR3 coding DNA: TGTGCCAGCAGCTTGGATACAGGGGGTGTAGATACGCAGTATTTT.

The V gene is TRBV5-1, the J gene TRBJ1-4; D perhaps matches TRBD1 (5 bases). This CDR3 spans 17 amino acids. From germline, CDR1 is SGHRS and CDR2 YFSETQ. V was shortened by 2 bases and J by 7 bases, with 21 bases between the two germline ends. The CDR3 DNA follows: TGCGCCAGCAGCTTTCGACCCCCCGGGGGAGTCAGTGAAAAACTGTTTTTT. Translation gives CASSFRPPGGVSEKLFF. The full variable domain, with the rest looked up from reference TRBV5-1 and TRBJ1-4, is KAGVTQTPRYLIKTRGQQVTLSCSPISGHRSVSWYQQTPGQGLQFLFEYFSETQRNKGNFPGRFSGRQFSNSRSEMNVSTLELGDSALYLCASSFRPPGGVSEKLFFGSGTQLSVL.